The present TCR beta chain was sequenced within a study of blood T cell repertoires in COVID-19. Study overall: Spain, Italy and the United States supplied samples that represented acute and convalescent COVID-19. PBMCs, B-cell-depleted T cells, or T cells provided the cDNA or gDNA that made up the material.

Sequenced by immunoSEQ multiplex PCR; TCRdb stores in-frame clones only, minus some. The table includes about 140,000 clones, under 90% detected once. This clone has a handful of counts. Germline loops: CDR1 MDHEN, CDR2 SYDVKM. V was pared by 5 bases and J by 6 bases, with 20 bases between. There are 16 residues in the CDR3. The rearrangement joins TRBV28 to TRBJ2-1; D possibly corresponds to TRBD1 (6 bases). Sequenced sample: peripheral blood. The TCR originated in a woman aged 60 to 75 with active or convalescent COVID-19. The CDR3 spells CASSLQGIQNRNEQFF. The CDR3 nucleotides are TGTGCCAGCAGTCTTCAGGGGATCCAAAATCGCAATGAGCAGTTCTTC.